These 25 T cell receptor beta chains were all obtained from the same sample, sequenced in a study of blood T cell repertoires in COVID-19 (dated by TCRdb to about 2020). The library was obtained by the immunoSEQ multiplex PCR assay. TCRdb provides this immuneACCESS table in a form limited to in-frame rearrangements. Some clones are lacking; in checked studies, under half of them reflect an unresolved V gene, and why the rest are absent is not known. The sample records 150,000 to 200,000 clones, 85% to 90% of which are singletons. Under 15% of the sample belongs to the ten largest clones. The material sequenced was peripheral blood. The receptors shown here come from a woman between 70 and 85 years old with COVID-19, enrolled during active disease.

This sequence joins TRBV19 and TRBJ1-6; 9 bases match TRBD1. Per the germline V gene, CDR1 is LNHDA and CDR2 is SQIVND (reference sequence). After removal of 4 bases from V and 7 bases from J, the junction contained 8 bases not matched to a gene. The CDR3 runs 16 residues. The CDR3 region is CASSTPWTGDNSPLHF. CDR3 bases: TGTGCCAGTAGTACGCCCTGGACAGGGGACAATTCACCCCTCCACTTT.

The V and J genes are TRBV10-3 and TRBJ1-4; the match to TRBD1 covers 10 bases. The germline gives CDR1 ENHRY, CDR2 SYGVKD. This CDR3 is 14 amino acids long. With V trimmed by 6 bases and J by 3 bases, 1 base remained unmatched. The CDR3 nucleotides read TGTGCCATCAGAGGGACAGGGGCTAATGAAAAACTGTTTTTT. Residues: CAIRGTGANEKLFF.

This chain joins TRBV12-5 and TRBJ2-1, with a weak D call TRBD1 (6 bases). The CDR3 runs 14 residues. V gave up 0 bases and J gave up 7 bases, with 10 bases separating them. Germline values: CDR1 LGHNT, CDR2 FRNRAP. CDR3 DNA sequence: TGTGCTAGTGGTTTGGTACCAGGGGAAAATGAGCAGTTCTTC. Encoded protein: CASGLVPGENEQFF.

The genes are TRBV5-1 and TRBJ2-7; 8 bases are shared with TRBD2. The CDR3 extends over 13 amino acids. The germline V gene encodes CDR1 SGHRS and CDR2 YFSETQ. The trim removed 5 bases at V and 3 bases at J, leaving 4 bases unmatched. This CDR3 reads CASRSGSIYEQYF. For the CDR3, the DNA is TGCGCCAGCAGAAGCGGGAGTATCTACGAGCAGTACTTC.

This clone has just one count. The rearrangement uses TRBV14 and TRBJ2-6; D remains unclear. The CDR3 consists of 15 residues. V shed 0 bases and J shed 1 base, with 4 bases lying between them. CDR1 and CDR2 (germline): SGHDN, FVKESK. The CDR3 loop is CASSQDLSGANVLTF. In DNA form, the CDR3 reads TGTGCCAGCAGCCAAGATCTTTCTGGGGCCAACGTCCTGACTTTC.

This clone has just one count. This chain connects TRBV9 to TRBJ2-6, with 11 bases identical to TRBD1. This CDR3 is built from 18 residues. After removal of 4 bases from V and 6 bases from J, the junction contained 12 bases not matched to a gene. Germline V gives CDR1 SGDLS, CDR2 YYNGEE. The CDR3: CASSSRGQGGLEANVLTF. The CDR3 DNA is TGTGCCAGCAGCTCGAGGGGACAGGGGGGTCTAGAGGCCAACGTCCTGACTTTC.

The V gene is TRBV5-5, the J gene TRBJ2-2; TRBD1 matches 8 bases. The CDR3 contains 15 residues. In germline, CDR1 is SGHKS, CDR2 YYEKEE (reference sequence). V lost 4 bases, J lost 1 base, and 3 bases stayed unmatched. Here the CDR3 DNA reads TGTGCCAGCAGCCACGGGACAGGGAACACCGGGGAGCTGTTTTTT. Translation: CASSHGTGNTGELFF.

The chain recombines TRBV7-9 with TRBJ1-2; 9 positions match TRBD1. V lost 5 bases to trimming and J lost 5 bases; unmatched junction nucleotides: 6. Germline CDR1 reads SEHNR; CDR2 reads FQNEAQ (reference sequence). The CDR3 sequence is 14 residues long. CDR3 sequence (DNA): TGTGCCAGCAGCCGCCGGGACAGGGAGTATGGCTACACCTTC. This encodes CASSRRDREYGYTF.

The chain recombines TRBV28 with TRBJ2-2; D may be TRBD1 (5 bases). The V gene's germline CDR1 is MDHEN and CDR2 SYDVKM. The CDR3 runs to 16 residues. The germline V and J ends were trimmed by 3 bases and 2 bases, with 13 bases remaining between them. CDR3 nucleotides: TGTGCCAGCAGTTTTTATGACCAGGGAAACACCGGGGAGCTGTTTTTT. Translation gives CASSFYDQGNTGELFF.

The CDR3 DNA reads as TGTGCCAGCTCACCCATCGACAGGGGAATATACGAGCAGTACTTC. This gives the protein CASSPIDRGIYEQYF. The rearrangement links TRBV18 to TRBJ2-7; 8 bases agree with TRBD1. Losses at the gene ends were 3 bases for V and 4 bases for J; bases not matched to a gene: 8. The germline V gene encodes CDR1 KGHSH and CDR2 LQKENI. CDR3 length equals 15 residues.

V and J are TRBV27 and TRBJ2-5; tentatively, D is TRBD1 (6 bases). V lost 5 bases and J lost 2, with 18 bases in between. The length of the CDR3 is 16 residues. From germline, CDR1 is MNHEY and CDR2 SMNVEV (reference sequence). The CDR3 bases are TGTGCCAGCAGTCCCCGGACAGTACTTGGTCAAGAGACCCAGTACTTC. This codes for CASSPRTVLGQETQYF.

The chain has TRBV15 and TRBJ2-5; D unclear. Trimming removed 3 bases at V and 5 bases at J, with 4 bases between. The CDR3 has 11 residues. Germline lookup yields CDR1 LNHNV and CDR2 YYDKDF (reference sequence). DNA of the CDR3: TGTGCCACCAGCAGGAGGGAGACCCAGTACTTC. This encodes CATSRRETQYF. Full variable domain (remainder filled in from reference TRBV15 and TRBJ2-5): DAMVIQNPRYQVTQFGKPVTLSCSQTLNHNVMYWYQQKSSQAPKLLFHYYDKDFNNEADTPDNFQSRRPNTSFCFLDIRSPGLGDTAMYLCATSRRETQYFGPGTRLLVL.

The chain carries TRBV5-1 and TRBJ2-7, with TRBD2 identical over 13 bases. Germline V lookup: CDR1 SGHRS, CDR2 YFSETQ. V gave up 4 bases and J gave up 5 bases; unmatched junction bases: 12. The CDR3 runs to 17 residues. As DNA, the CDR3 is TGCGCCAGCAGCACCGCTACTGGACTAGCGGGAGAGGACGAGCAGTACTTC. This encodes CASSTATGLAGEDEQYF. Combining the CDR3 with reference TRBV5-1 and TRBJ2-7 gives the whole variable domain KAGVTQTPRYLIKTRGQQVTLSCSPISGHRSVSWYQQTPGQGLQFLFEYFSETQRNKGNFPGRFSGRQFSNSRSEMNVSTLELGDSALYLCASSTATGLAGEDEQYFGPGTRLTVT.

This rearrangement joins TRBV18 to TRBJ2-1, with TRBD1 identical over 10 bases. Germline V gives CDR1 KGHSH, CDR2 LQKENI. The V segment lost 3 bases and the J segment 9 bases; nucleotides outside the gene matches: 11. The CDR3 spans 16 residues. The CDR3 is CASSPRRDRGFGEQFF. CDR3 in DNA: TGTGCCAGCTCACCCCGACGGGACAGGGGTTTTGGTGAGCAGTTCTTC.

The CDR3 DNA follows: TGTGCCACCAGTGATTTTGGACAGGGAAGGTCTGAAGCTTTCTTT. It is translated as CATSDFGQGRSEAFF. This chain joins TRBV24-1 and TRBJ1-1; 8 nucleotides align to TRBD1. Looked up from germline, CDR1 is KGHDR and CDR2 is SFDVKD. The CDR3 covers 15 residues. Germline trimming cut 1 base from V and 6 bases from J; bases unmatched to any gene: 6.

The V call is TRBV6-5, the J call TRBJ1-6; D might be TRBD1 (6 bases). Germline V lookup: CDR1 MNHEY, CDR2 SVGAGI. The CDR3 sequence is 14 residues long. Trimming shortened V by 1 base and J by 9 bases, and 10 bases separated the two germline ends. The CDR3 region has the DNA TGTGCCAGCAGTTACTTCAGCAGGGGTTCACCCCTCCACTTT. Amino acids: CASSYFSRGSPLHF.

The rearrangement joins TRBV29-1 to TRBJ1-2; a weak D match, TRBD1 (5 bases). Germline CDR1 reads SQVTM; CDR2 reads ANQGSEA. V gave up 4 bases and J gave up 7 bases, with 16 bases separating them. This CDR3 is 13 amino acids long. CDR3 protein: CSVGEGQGRGYTF. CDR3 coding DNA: TGCAGCGTTGGAGAGGGGCAGGGTCGTGGCTACACCTTC.

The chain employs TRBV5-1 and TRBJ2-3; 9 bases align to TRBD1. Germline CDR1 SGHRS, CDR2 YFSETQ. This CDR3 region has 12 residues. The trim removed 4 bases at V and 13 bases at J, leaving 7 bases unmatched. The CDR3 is CASSDPGTGKYF. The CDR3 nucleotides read TGCGCCAGCAGCGATCCCGGGACAGGGAAGTATTTT.

The CDR3, as DNA: TGTGCCAGCAGACTACCTCAGGGTGGATATGGCTACACCTTC. The encoded protein is CASRLPQGGYGYTF. V and J are TRBV28 and TRBJ1-2, with D tentatively TRBD1 (5 bases). Trimming removed 6 bases at V and 5 bases at J, with 16 bases between. Germline lookup yields CDR1 MDHEN and CDR2 SYDVKM. The CDR3 length is 14 residues.

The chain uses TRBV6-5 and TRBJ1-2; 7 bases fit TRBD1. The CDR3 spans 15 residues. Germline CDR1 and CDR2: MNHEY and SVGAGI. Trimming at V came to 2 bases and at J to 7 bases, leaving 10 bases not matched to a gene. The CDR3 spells CASSYINRGLRGYTF. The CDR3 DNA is TGTGCCAGCAGTTACATAAACAGGGGTCTTCGTGGCTACACCTTC.

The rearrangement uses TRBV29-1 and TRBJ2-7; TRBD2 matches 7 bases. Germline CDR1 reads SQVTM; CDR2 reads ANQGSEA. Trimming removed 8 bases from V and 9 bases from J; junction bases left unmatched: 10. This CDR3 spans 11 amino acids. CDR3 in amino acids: CSFRLAGVQYF. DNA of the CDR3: TGCAGCTTTCGACTAGCTGGTGTGCAGTACTTC.

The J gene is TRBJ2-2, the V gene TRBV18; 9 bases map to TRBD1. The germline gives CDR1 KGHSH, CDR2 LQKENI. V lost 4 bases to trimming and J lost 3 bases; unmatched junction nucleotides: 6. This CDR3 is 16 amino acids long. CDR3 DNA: TGTGCCAGCTCACGGGTCCGGGACAGGGACACCGGGGAGCTGTTTTTT. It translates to CASSRVRDRDTGELFF.

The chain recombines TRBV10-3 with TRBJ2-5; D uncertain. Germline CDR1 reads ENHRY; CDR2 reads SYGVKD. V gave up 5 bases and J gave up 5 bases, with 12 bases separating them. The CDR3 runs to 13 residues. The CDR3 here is CAISFREVETQYF. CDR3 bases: TGTGCCATCAGTTTCAGAGAGGTTGAGACCCAGTACTTC.

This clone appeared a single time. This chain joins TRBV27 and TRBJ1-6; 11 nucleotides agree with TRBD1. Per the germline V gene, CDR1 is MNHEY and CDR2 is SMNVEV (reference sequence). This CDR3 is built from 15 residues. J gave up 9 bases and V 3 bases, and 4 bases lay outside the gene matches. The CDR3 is CASSLRGQGVSPLHF. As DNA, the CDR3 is TGTGCCAGCAGTTTGAGGGGACAGGGGGTTTCACCCCTCCACTTT.

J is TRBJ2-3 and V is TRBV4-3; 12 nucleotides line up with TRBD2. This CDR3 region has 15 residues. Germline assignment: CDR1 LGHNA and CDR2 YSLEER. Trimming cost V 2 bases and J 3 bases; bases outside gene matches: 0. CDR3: CASSQTSGRTDTQYF. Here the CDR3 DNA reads TGCGCCAGCAGCCAAACTAGCGGGAGGACAGATACGCAGTATTTT.